The 11 T cell receptor beta chains presented below share a single source sample, sequenced in a study of T cells in Graves' hyperthyroidism and ophthalmopathy. RNA transcripts served as the template for amplifying TCR beta CDR3 regions. HTBI primers drove first-round RT-PCR of the TCR CDR3. TCRdb re-analysed the multiplex PCR reads in MiXCR, keeping a single row per CDR3 protein. The data contain fewer than 600,000 distinct CDR3 sequences, over 13% of them singletons. The specimen was blood. All receptors derive from a young woman with Graves' hyperthyroidism.

Ten or more counts support this clonotype. This rearrangement joins TRBV7-6 to TRBJ2-1, with 11 positions matching TRBD2. CDR1 SGHVS and CDR2 FNYEAQ come from the germline V gene. The CDR3 runs to 17 residues. The V gene end was trimmed by 2 bases and the J gene end by 7 bases; junction bases not matched to a gene: 10. This CDR3 reads CASSLPPSGRNRNEQFF. The CDR3 coding sequence is TGTGCCAGCAGCTTACCTCCTAGCGGGAGGAATAGGAATGAGCAGTTCTTC. The whole variable domain, filled in from reference TRBV7-6 and TRBJ2-1, reads GAGVSQSPRYKVTKRGQDVALRCDPISGHVSLYWYRQALGQGPEFLTYFNYEAQQDKSGLPNDRFSAERPEGSISTLTIQRTEQRDSAMYRCASSLPPSGRNRNEQFFGPGTRLTVL.

This clonotype was picked up many times. The rearrangement uses TRBV2 and TRBJ2-3, with TRBD2 identical over 8 bases. Germline V lookup: CDR1 SNHLY, CDR2 FYNNEI. J gave up 6 bases and V 7 bases, and 12 bases lay outside the gene matches. The CDR3 covers 15 residues. CDR3 in DNA: TGTGCCAGCACCAAAACCAGCGGGAGCTGGGATACGCAGTATTTT. This codes for CASTKTSGSWDTQYF. The entire variable domain, with the rest obtained from reference TRBV2 and TRBJ2-3, is as follows: EPEVTQTPSHQVTQMGQEVILRCVPISNHLYFYWYRQILGQKVEFLVSFYNNEISEKSEIFDDQFSVERPDGSNFTLKIRSTKLEDSAMYFCASTKTSGSWDTQYFGPGTRLTVL.

The rearrangement uses TRBV7-2 and TRBJ1-5; 9 bases match TRBD1. Germline loops: CDR1 SGHTA, CDR2 FQGNSA. V was pared by 4 bases and J by 2 bases, with 9 bases of the junction left unmatched. This CDR3 has 17 amino acids. This CDR3 reads CASSSGQGGSGNQPQHF. The DNA of the CDR3 is TGTGCCAGCAGCTCGGGACAGGGAGGTTCGGGCAATCAGCCCCAGCATTTT.

The sample holds many counts of this clonotype. The gene calls are TRBV12-3 or TRBV12-4 and TRBJ2-5; weak D call: TRBD2 (5 bases). This CDR3 comprises 16 residues. V lost 5 bases, J lost 3 bases, and 19 bases lay in between. The CDR3 nucleotides are TGTGCCAGCAGTCTCACCTTGGGAGCCGAGAAAGAGACCCAGTACTTC. Protein: CASSLTLGAEKETQYF.

This clonotype appeared many times. The genes are TRBV6-1 and TRBJ1-6; D not resolved. Trimming removed 10 bases at V and 7 bases at J, with 14 bases between. The CDR3 is 13 amino acids. Germline values: CDR1 MNHNS, CDR2 SASEGT. The CDR3 here is CATARGFNSPLHF. The CDR3 coding sequence is TGTGCCACCGCCCGGGGTTTCAATTCACCCCTCCACTTT.

In the case of this clonotype: Germline and junction disagree at one end, which may indicate a read error. The chain recombines TRBV6-9 with TRBJ2-1; 8 bases are a match to TRBD2. CDR1 is MNHGY, CDR2 SVAAGI, per germline. The CDR3 covers 15 residues. Here the CDR3 DNA reads TGTGCCAGCAGTTATGGTGCGGGAGGATACAATGAGCAGCTCTTC. This translates into CASSYGAGGYNEQLF.

This clonotype was observed many times. This sequence joins TRBV30 and TRBJ1-1, with D unclear. The CDR3 extends over 13 amino acids. CDR1 is GTSNPN, CDR2 SVGIG, per germline (reference sequence). Trimming left V 2 bases short and J 2 bases short, with 9 bases between. The DNA for the CDR3 is TGTGCCTGGAGTCTCTACCGAAACACTGAAGCTTTCTTT. It encodes CAWSLYRNTEAFF.

The sample holds many counts of this clonotype. The chain carries TRBV20-1 and TRBJ2-7, with 8 nucleotides matching TRBD1. This CDR3 is 15 amino acids long. V dropped 2 bases and J dropped 1; count of bases not matched to a gene: 7. Germline-derived CDR1 and CDR2 are DFQATT and SNEGSKA (reference sequence). The CDR3 DNA follows: TGCAGTGCTAGACGACAGGGGCCAGCGTCCTACGAGCAGTACTTC. Amino acids: CSARRQGPASYEQYF.

The rearrangement links TRBV18 to TRBJ1-1, with D possibly matching TRBD1 (5 bases). CDR1 is KGHSH, CDR2 LQKENI, per germline. V gave up 2 bases and J gave up 5 bases, with 9 bases separating them. This CDR3 has 13 amino acids. CDR3 loop: CASSPNRQTEAFF. The CDR3 DNA is TGTGCCAGCTCACCAAACAGACAGACTGAAGCTTTCTTT.

Notes on this clonotype: The CDR3 ends on some other residue instead of the conserved phenylalanine or tryptophan, so this is likely a read error. This chain links TRBV19 with TRBJ1-1; D is perhaps TRBD1 (6 bases). The V gene lost 2 bases and the J gene lost 2 bases, with 12 bases spanning the gap. CDR1 and CDR2 (germline): LNHDA, SQIVND (reference sequence). The CDR3 sequence is 15 residues long. This CDR3 is CASSIQGSHNTEAFL. For the CDR3, the DNA is TGTGCCAGTAGTATACAGGGGTCCCATAACACTGAAGCTTTCCTT.

This clonotype was detected only a few times. This chain joins TRBV19 and TRBJ1-1; no reliable D call. The CDR3 has 12 residues. The germline V gene has CDR1 LNHDA and CDR2 SQIVND (reference sequence). V gave up 6 bases and J gave up 7 bases, with 12 bases separating them. This chain's CDR3 is CASSISSDEAFF. CDR3 in DNA: TGTGCCAGTAGCATATCAAGTGATGAAGCTTTCTTT. Combining the CDR3 with reference TRBV19 and TRBJ1-1 gives the whole variable domain DGGITQSPKYLFRKEGQNVTLSCEQNLNHDAMYWYRQDPGQGLRLIYYSQIVNDFQKGDIAEGYSVSREKKESFPLTVTSAQKNPTAFYLCASSISSDEAFFGQGTRLTVV.